The next 21 T cell receptor beta chains were all read from a single sample in a study of T cell responses to AZD1222 COVID-19 vaccine. Some clones are missing from TCRdb's copy, which holds only in-frame ones; the method was immunoSEQ multiplex PCR. This table has 160,000 or so clones, around 90% appearing once. The sample was peripheral blood, taken 28 days after the second dose of the MenACWY control vaccine. These receptors all come from an adult who received the MenACWY meningococcal vaccine as a control.

Turning to this clone: Other DNA sequences in the sample encode the same CDR3. The chain employs TRBV3-1 (or the pseudogene TRBV3-2) and TRBJ2-7; D unclear. This CDR3 is built from 12 residues. Trimming stripped 1 base from V and 2 bases from J, with 3 bases between. Germline lookup yields CDR1 LGHDT and CDR2 YNNKEL (reference sequence). The CDR3 region has the DNA TGTGCCAGCAGCCAAGGGCCCTACGAGCAGTACTTC. It codes for CASSQGPYEQYF.

The rearrangement joins TRBV6-4 to TRBJ2-7; D call uncertain. The CDR3 loop spans 14 amino acids. V lost 6 bases and J lost 1, with 13 bases in between. Looked up from germline, CDR1 is MRHNA and CDR2 is SNTAGT. DNA for the CDR3: TGTGCCAGCAGGTATTCGGGCGCATCCTACGAGCAGTACTTC. Residues: CASRYSGASYEQYF.

This clone appeared a single time. The chain joins TRBV11-2 to TRBJ1-5; no firm D call. V lost 3 bases and J lost 5, with 11 bases in between. This CDR3 has 14 residues. Looked up from germline, CDR1 is SGHAT and CDR2 is FQNNGV. DNA of the CDR3: TGTGCCAGCAGCTTTTTCGGGGAGGATCAGCCCCAGCATTTT. It codes for CASSFFGEDQPQHF.

The rearrangement links TRBV19 to TRBJ2-2, with 11 bases matching TRBD2. Germline V lookup: CDR1 LNHDA, CDR2 SQIVND (reference sequence). This CDR3 is built from 16 residues. After removal of 7 bases from V and 6 bases from J, the junction contained 10 bases not matched to a gene. The CDR3 protein is CASKSLTSGSAGELFF. In DNA form, the CDR3 reads TGTGCCAGTAAATCACTAACTAGCGGGAGTGCCGGGGAGCTGTTTTTT.

J is TRBJ1-6 and V is TRBV11-2, with 7 bases that match TRBD1. Trimming cost V 5 bases and J 8 bases; bases outside gene matches: 15. The CDR3 is 17 residues long. Germline assignment: CDR1 SGHAT and CDR2 FQNNGV. The CDR3 coding sequence is TGTGCCAGCAGCCCTATACCGACTCCACAGGGGCATTCACCCCTCCACTTT. Translation: CASSPIPTPQGHSPLHF.

V and J are TRBV18 and TRBJ2-1; TRBD1 agrees at 8 bases. Germline V gene data show CDR1 as KGHSH and CDR2 as LQKENI. The CDR3 runs to 15 residues. The trim removed 9 bases at V and 3 bases at J, leaving 10 bases unmatched. The CDR3 spells CASHPGTGLYNEQFF. The DNA of the CDR3 is TGTGCCAGTCACCCCGGGACAGGTCTCTACAATGAGCAGTTCTTC. The full variable domain, completed using reference TRBV18 and TRBJ2-1, is NAGVMQNPRHLVRRRGQEARLRCSPMKGHSHVYWYRQLPEEGLKFMVYLQKENIIDESGMPKERFSAEFPKEGPSILRIQQVVRGDSAAYFCASHPGTGLYNEQFFGPGTRLTVL.

This chain connects TRBV27 to TRBJ2-5; the match to TRBD2 covers 13 bases. Germline values: CDR1 MNHEY, CDR2 SMNVEV (reference sequence). CDR3 length: 18 amino acids. Germline trimming cut 9 bases from V and 2 bases from J; bases unmatched to any gene: 15. CDR3 protein: CARNCGGTSGNWQETQYF. The CDR3 DNA reads TGTGCCAGAAATTGCGGCGGGACTAGCGGGAATTGGCAAGAGACCCAGTACTTC.

The V gene is TRBV28, the J gene TRBJ1-1, with a tentative D call TRBD1 (6 bases). Trimming removed 6 bases from V and 2 bases from J, with 10 bases in between. In germline, CDR1 is MDHEN, CDR2 SYDVKM. The length of the CDR3 is 13 residues. Written as DNA, the CDR3 is TGTGCCAGCAGGTTGACAGGCAACACTGAAGCTTTCTTT. Translation: CASRLTGNTEAFF.

The V and J genes are TRBV30 and TRBJ1-2, with D perhaps matching TRBD1 (5 bases). V was clipped by 1 base and J by 5 bases, with 8 bases between them. Germline V gives CDR1 GTSNPN, CDR2 SVGIG (reference sequence). There are 12 residues in the CDR3. CDR3 DNA sequence: TGTGCCTGGAGTGGACAGACTTATGGCTACACCTTC. Translation gives CAWSGQTYGYTF.

This clone came up once. This rearrangement joins TRBV6-2 or TRBV6-3 to TRBJ1-4; no clear D. Trimming shortened V by 0 bases and J by 7 bases, and 6 bases separated the two germline ends. The CDR3 sequence is 13 residues long. CDR1 is MNHEY, CDR2 SVGEGT, per germline. The CDR3 DNA reads as TGTGCCAGCAGTTACTCGGAACTTGAAAAACTGTTTTTT. The encoded protein is CASSYSELEKLFF.

This sequence joins TRBV7-2 and TRBJ2-7; D perhaps matches TRBD1 (6 bases). The V end lost 0 bases, the J end lost 3 bases, and 15 bases lay between the germline ends. Germline V CDR1 and CDR2: SGHTA, FQGNSA. This CDR3 region has 16 residues. This CDR3 is CASSLAGQGSLYEQYF. DNA of the CDR3: TGTGCCAGCAGCTTAGCCGGGCAGGGGTCGCTCTACGAGCAGTACTTC.

The chain employs TRBV7-2 and TRBJ1-2; possible D gene TRBD1, 6 bases. The CDR3 loop spans 15 amino acids. Germline assignment: CDR1 SGHTA and CDR2 FQGNSA. Trimming cost V 5 bases and J 5 bases, with 18 bases left between them. CDR3 sequence reads: CASSPDRPLVYGYTF. The CDR3 DNA reads as TGTGCCAGCAGCCCAGACAGGCCCCTCGTTTATGGCTACACCTTC.

The chain carries TRBV6-5 and TRBJ1-1; possible D gene TRBD1, 6 bases. V was shortened by 7 bases and J by 1 base, with 16 bases between the two germline ends. Germline values: CDR1 MNHEY, CDR2 SVGAGI. The CDR3 length is 15 residues. Written as DNA, the CDR3 is TGTGCCAGCAAGGGACTTACAGGGACGAACACTGAAGCTTTCTTT. It yields the protein CASKGLTGTNTEAFF.

The chain is built from TRBV30 and TRBJ1-1; D remains ambiguous. The V end lost 2 bases, the J end lost 6 bases, and 7 bases lay between the germline ends. This CDR3 has 11 residues. CDR1 is GTSNPN, CDR2 SVGIG, per germline (reference sequence). CDR3 coding DNA: TGTGCCTGGAGTATGAGTGCTGAAGCTTTCTTT. Amino acid sequence: CAWSMSAEAFF. The complete variable domain, with remaining parts taken from reference TRBV30 and TRBJ1-1, reads SQTIHQWPATLVQPVGSPLSLECTVEGTSNPNLYWYRQAAGRGLQLLFYSVGIGQISSEVPQNLSASRPQDRQFILSSKKLLLSDSGFYLCAWSMSAEAFFGQGTRLTVV.

The rearrangement uses TRBV19 and TRBJ1-2, with 7 bases aligning to TRBD1. V shed 7 bases, J shed 0 bases, and the junction held 8 bases outside the gene matches. CDR1 and CDR2 (germline): LNHDA, SQIVND (reference sequence). CDR3 length equals 15 residues. For the CDR3, the DNA is TGTGCCAGTACCTCAAGGGGGACAGCTAACTATGGCTACACCTTC. It codes for CASTSRGTANYGYTF. The variable domain in full, completed from reference TRBV19 and TRBJ1-2, reads DGGITQSPKYLFRKEGQNVTLSCEQNLNHDAMYWYRQDPGQGLRLIYYSQIVNDFQKGDIAEGYSVSREKKESFPLTVTSAQKNPTAFYLCASTSRGTANYGYTFGSGTRLTVV.

In its sample, this clone was seen a few times. The chain carries TRBV27 and TRBJ1-5; D is undetermined. The V end lost 2 bases, the J end lost 4 bases, and 6 bases lay between the germline ends. This CDR3 has 13 amino acids. From germline, CDR1 is MNHEY and CDR2 SMNVEV (reference sequence). The CDR3 is CASSLGLNQPQHF. The CDR3 nucleotides are TGTGCCAGCAGTTTAGGACTTAATCAGCCCCAGCATTTT.

This sequence joins TRBV29-1 and TRBJ1-5; D not resolved. The CDR3 has 12 amino acids. Germline V gene sequence: CDR1 SQVTM, CDR2 ANQGSEA. V lost 4 bases and J lost 7, with 11 bases in between. The CDR3 loop reads CSVGEGPQPQHF. The CDR3 nucleotides are TGCAGCGTTGGAGAGGGTCCACAGCCCCAGCATTTT. Based on the CDR3 plus reference TRBV29-1 and TRBJ1-5, the full variable domain is SAVISQKPSRDICQRGTSLTIQCQVDSQVTMMFWYRQQPGQSLTLIATANQGSEATYESGFVIDKFPISRPNLTFSTLTVSNMSPEDSSIYLCSVGEGPQPQHFGDGTRLSIL.

The chain carries TRBV27 and TRBJ1-1; D gene ambiguous. Trimming stripped 6 bases from V and 1 base from J, with 9 bases between. This CDR3 region has 13 residues. Per the germline V gene, CDR1 is MNHEY and CDR2 is SMNVEV (reference sequence). Written as DNA, the CDR3 is TGTGCCAGCAGCCGATCGGGGAACACTGAAGCTTTCTTT. This codes for CASSRSGNTEAFF.

This chain uses TRBV5-1 with TRBJ2-7; 7 positions agree with TRBD2. CDR3 size: 16 residues. V trimming: 1 base; J trimming: 0 bases; junction bases outside the gene matches: 7. Per germline, CDR1 SGHRS and CDR2 YFSETQ. The CDR3 is CASSLPPASGSYEQYF. The CDR3 nucleotides are TGCGCCAGCAGCTTGCCCCCGGCTAGCGGCTCCTACGAGCAGTACTTC.

The J gene is TRBJ1-1, the V gene TRBV28; D might be TRBD1 (5 bases). Trimming left V 6 bases short and J 0 bases short, with 14 bases between. CDR3 length equals 15 residues. Germline lookup yields CDR1 MDHEN and CDR2 SYDVKM. Here the CDR3 DNA reads TGTGCCAGCAGCCCTCCCCCAGGGTTGAACACTGAAGCTTTCTTT. Residues: CASSPPPGLNTEAFF. The variable domain in full, with the rest retrieved from reference TRBV28 and TRBJ1-1, is DVKVTQSSRYLVKRTGEKVFLECVQDMDHENMFWYRQDPGLGLRLIYFSYDVKMKEKGDIPEGYSVSREKKERFSLILESASTNQTSMYLCASSPPPGLNTEAFFGQGTRLTVV.

In its sample, this clone was seen once. The genes are TRBV18 and TRBJ1-1, with D hard to call. V lost 4 bases to trimming and J lost 3 bases, with 15 bases between them. This CDR3 is 15 amino acids long. Germline V gene sequence: CDR1 KGHSH, CDR2 LQKENI. The CDR3: CASSLNTLRDTEAFF. Written as DNA, the CDR3 is TGTGCCAGCTCACTGAACACCCTCCGGGACACTGAAGCTTTCTTT.